These 18 T cell receptor beta chains were sequenced from one sample in a study of shared clonotypes between healthy human individuals. TCRdb's table, derived via immunoSEQ multiplex PCR, lists solely in-frame clones and lacks some. The table has more than 900,000 clones, 75% to 85% seen once. Sequencing was carried out using memory CD4+ T cells from PBMCs. Subset defined: CD45RA-negative fraction. The receptors originated from a man between 18 and 35 years old in good health. Some clones in this sample may be carry-over from other donors' samples.

This chain links TRBV7-2 with TRBJ1-1, with 8 bases identical to TRBD1. CDR1 and CDR2 (germline): SGHTA, FQGNSA. The V segment lost 4 bases and the J segment 8 bases; nucleotides outside the gene matches: 6. The CDR3 length is 13 residues. In DNA form, the CDR3 reads TGTGCCAGCAGCTCGGGACAGGCAGCCGAAGCTTTCTTT. The encoded protein is CASSSGQAAEAFF.

For the CDR3, the DNA is TGTGCCAGCAGTGACCGGGGGGGGTACGAGCAGTACTTC. Translating it yields CASSDRGGYEQYF. V usage is TRBV6-1 and J usage is TRBJ2-7; 8 nucleotides match TRBD2. The V gene end was trimmed by 3 bases and the J gene end by 4 bases; junction bases not matched to a gene: 2. Per germline, CDR1 MNHNS and CDR2 SASEGT. There are 13 residues in the CDR3.

The chain has TRBV6-5 and TRBJ1-2; D uncertain. The germline V and J ends were trimmed by 2 bases and 6 bases, with 16 bases remaining between them. Germline V gene lookup returns CDR1 MNHEY and CDR2 SVGAGI. The CDR3 is 15 residues long. The chain's CDR3 is CASSYEAAPVDGYTF. The CDR3, as DNA: TGTGCCAGCAGTTACGAGGCGGCACCCGTTGATGGCTACACCTTC.

This clone appeared a single time. CDR3 DNA sequence: TGTGCCAGCAGCTTAGTGCTAGCGGGAGGCCCAAGCTCCTACAATGAGCAGTTCTTC. Protein sequence: CASSLVLAGGPSSYNEQFF. This sequence joins TRBV11-1 and TRBJ2-1; 11 bases are a match to TRBD2. The CDR3 length is 19 residues. The junction had 8 bases not matched to a gene; V was cut back by 1 base and J by 0 bases. Germline V lookup: CDR1 SGHAT, CDR2 FQDESV (reference sequence).

The chain employs TRBV19 and TRBJ2-5; D perhaps matches TRBD1 (6 bases). V shed 3 bases and J shed 1 base, with 12 bases lying between them. Looked up from germline, CDR1 is LNHDA and CDR2 is SQIVND (reference sequence). The CDR3 loop spans 15 amino acids. CDR3 residues: CASSIFGGLQETQYF. CDR3 DNA sequence: TGTGCCAGTAGTATCTTTGGGGGCCTCCAAGAGACCCAGTACTTC.

The rearrangement uses TRBV5-4 and TRBJ2-7, with a possible D match to TRBD2 (5 bases). The CDR3 length is 16 residues. Germline CDR1 SGHNT, CDR2 YYREEE (reference sequence). The V gene lost 3 bases and the J gene lost 2 bases, with 18 bases spanning the gap. Written as DNA, the CDR3 is TGTGCCAGCAGCTCCCCGTCGAGCGGCCCTGCCTACGAGCAGTACTTC. Translated: CASSSPSSGPAYEQYF.

This chain uses TRBV10-3 with TRBJ2-7; D may be TRBD2 (5 bases). V was trimmed by 8 bases and J by 0 bases, leaving 17 bases between them. The V gene's germline CDR1 is ENHRY and CDR2 SYGVKD. The CDR3 consists of 15 residues. The CDR3 DNA reads as TGTGCCATCTCACCCAAATCTACTAGCTCCTACGAGCAGTACTTC. Amino acids: CAISPKSTSSYEQYF.

This clone was seen just once. This chain connects TRBV7-9 to TRBJ2-6, with a tentative D call TRBD1 (6 bases). This CDR3 has 13 residues. V was cut by 11 bases and J by 1 base, with 9 bases left in between. The germline V gene encodes CDR1 SEHNR and CDR2 FQNEAQ (reference sequence). CDR3 residues: CASQGSGANVLTF. In DNA form, the CDR3 reads TGTGCCTCCCAGGGGTCTGGGGCCAACGTCCTGACTTTC.

This chain links TRBV9 with TRBJ1-4, with D perhaps TRBD1 (6 bases). The CDR3 covers 15 residues. Germline V gives CDR1 SGDLS, CDR2 YYNGEE. Trimming pared 4 bases from V and 8 bases from J, leaving 18 bases between. The CDR3 nucleotides are TGTGCCAGCAGCCTAGAGGCCGGGGGCTACGAAAAACTGTTTTTT. It is translated as CASSLEAGGYEKLFF.

The count of this clone is one. The CDR3 sequence is CASSAFELEAFF. DNA of the CDR3: TGTGCCAGCAGCGCCTTTGAACTTGAAGCTTTCTTT. The chain employs TRBV9 and TRBJ1-1; the D is unclear. The CDR3 is 12 residues long. The V and J ends lost 3 bases and 7 bases respectively, with 10 bases between them. Germline CDR1 and CDR2: SGDLS and YYNGEE.

The genes are TRBV6-6 and TRBJ1-2; TRBD1 matches at 8 bases. Germline V gives CDR1 MNHNY, CDR2 SVGAGI (reference sequence). Germline trimming cut 5 bases from V and 6 bases from J; bases unmatched to any gene: 8. The length of the CDR3 is 14 residues. This chain's CDR3 is CASSKAGGRDGYTF. Here the CDR3 DNA reads TGTGCCAGCAGTAAGGCAGGGGGCCGGGATGGCTACACCTTC.

The V and J genes are TRBV15 and TRBJ2-1; either TRBD1 or TRBD2 may supply D (5 bases each). From germline, CDR1 is LNHNV and CDR2 YYDKDF (reference sequence). V lost 4 bases and J 6 bases, leaving 7 bases between the germline ends. This CDR3 has 12 residues. The CDR3 DNA follows: TGTGCCACCAGCAAGGGACCCAATGAGCAGTTCTTC. It translates to CATSKGPNEQFF.

In the case of this clone: A read error may explain this, as a much larger clone is one base away. V usage is TRBV11-3 and J usage is TRBJ1-1; 7 bases line up with TRBD1. The V and J ends lost 4 bases and 1 base, in that order; junction bases with no gene match: 3. The CDR3 runs 14 residues. Looked up from germline, CDR1 is SGHNT and CDR2 is YENEEA. CDR3 sequence reads: CASSSYRGNTEAFF. The DNA of the CDR3 is TGTGCCAGCAGCTCCTACAGGGGGAACACTGAAGCTTTCTTT.

The rearrangement uses TRBV10-2 and TRBJ2-1; D call uncertain. This CDR3 is built from 14 residues. The V end lost 0 bases, the J end lost 13 bases, and 16 bases lay between the germline ends. The germline gives CDR1 WSHSY, CDR2 SAAADI. CDR3 DNA sequence: TGCGCCAGCAGTGAGTCGTTGGCTAGTTTGGTTCAGTTCTTC. It yields the protein CASSESLASLVQFF.

V gene TRBV27 combines with J gene TRBJ2-7, with D perhaps TRBD1 (5 bases). Germline V lookup: CDR1 MNHEY, CDR2 SMNVEV (reference sequence). V was trimmed by 3 bases and J by 0 bases, leaving 15 bases between them. The CDR3 extends over 16 amino acids. CDR3 nucleotide sequence: TGTGCCAGCAGTTTGGGGCCAATGGGGCTCTCCTACGAGCAGTACTTC. Amino acids: CASSLGPMGLSYEQYF.

This clone was seen once. The chain carries TRBV5-1 and TRBJ2-7; TRBD1 agrees at 8 bases. CDR1 SGHRS and CDR2 YFSETQ come from the germline V gene. The CDR3 has 15 amino acids. V lost 4 bases and J lost 0; bases outside the gene matches: 6. The CDR3 is CASSPQGDSSYEQYF. CDR3 DNA: TGCGCCAGCAGCCCACAGGGGGATAGCTCCTACGAGCAGTACTTC.

This clone was picked up many times. The chain has TRBV28 and TRBJ2-7; 11 nucleotides align to TRBD1. Germline V gene sequence: CDR1 MDHEN, CDR2 SYDVKM. The CDR3 runs 15 residues. Losses at the gene ends were 3 bases for V and 3 bases for J; bases not matched to a gene: 4. CDR3 sequence (DNA): TGTGCCAGCAGTTTTTCGGGACAGGGGGTCTACGAGCAGTACTTC. This sequence encodes CASSFSGQGVYEQYF.

With respect to this clone: The sample contains more than one DNA sequence encoding this CDR3. This rearrangement joins TRBV27 to TRBJ2-3; D is uncertain. CDR3 length: 11 amino acids. Trimming stripped 4 bases from V and 4 bases from J, with 3 bases between. Germline assignment: CDR1 MNHEY and CDR2 SMNVEV (reference sequence). The DNA for the CDR3 is TGTGCCAGCAGTTCTGCAGATACGCAGTATTTT. It specifies CASSSADTQYF.